One and the same sample provided the 20 T cell receptor beta chains below, sequenced in a study of blood T cells in healthy people across ages. The second PCR ran about 7 to 12 cycles with a sample-barcoded 5' primer and J-beta primers. MiXCR, run by TCRdb on the 5' RACE reads, gives a single entry per CDR3 protein. This sample has around 990,000 distinct CDR3 sequences, with 20% to 25% found just once. This sample also appeared in a second study, on T cells of mothers and their children.

Sequencing used blood. The receptors shown here come from a girl aged 2-10 years in good health.

The chain has TRBV28 and TRBJ1-1; the D is unclear. The CDR3 length is 11 residues. V was shortened by 7 bases and J by 6 bases, with 9 bases between the two germline ends. Germline values: CDR1 MDHEN, CDR2 SYDVKM. The CDR3 coding sequence is TGTGCCAGCATTTTTATGGCTGAAGCTTTCTTT. This gives the protein CASIFMAEAFF.

The gene calls are TRBV25-1 and TRBJ2-3; D gene unclear. This CDR3 spans 13 amino acids. The ends were cut back, 1 base at V and 3 bases at J, with 5 bases in the middle. CDR1 is MGHDK and CDR2 is SYGVNS in the germline V gene. CDR3 nucleotide sequence: TGTGCCAGCAGTGAATTGTCTACAGATACGCAGTATTTT. This encodes CASSELSTDTQYF.

This clonotype was recorded a few times. The chain recombines TRBV7-2 with TRBJ1-1, with 7 bases fitting TRBD1. The V segment lost 6 bases and the J segment 4 bases; nucleotides outside the gene matches: 5. Germline V gives CDR1 SGHTA, CDR2 FQGNSA. This CDR3 contains 13 residues. The CDR3 region has the DNA TGTGCCAGCAGGGGGACAGCTGGCACTGAAGCTTTCTTT. Translated, it gives CASRGTAGTEAFF.

The chain joins TRBV2 to TRBJ2-3, with D possibly being TRBD1 (6 bases). The V gene's germline CDR1 is SNHLY and CDR2 FYNNEI. Trimming cost V 5 bases and J 5 bases, with 23 bases left between them. This CDR3 is 17 amino acids long. The CDR3 sequence is CASSLSRTATFKDTQYF. In nucleotides, the CDR3 is TGTGCCAGCAGTCTCTCGCGGACAGCTACCTTTAAAGATACGCAGTATTTT.

The chain couples TRBV4-3 to TRBJ1-1; D is possibly TRBD1 (5 bases). The germline gives CDR1 LGHNA, CDR2 YSLEER. CDR3 size: 16 residues. V was pared by 1 base and J by 0 bases, with 12 bases between. DNA of the CDR3: TGCGCCAGCAGCCAAGGGCTAGGGGAGGTGAACACTGAAGCTTTCTTT. Translating gives CASSQGLGEVNTEAFF.

Only a few counts were recorded for this clonotype. The junction and the germline gene differ at one end; a read error may be behind it. The chain carries TRBV20-1 and TRBJ2-3; D perhaps matches TRBD1 (5 bases). The CDR3 is 12 amino acids. Germline CDR1 reads DFQATT; CDR2 reads SNEGSKA (reference sequence). DNA of the CDR3: TGCAGTGCTAGTAGGGGCACAGATACGCAGTACTTT. This codes for CSASRGTDTQYF.

The chain has TRBV20-1 and TRBJ2-1; perhaps TRBD1 as D (5 bases). CDR1 is DFQATT, CDR2 SNEGSKA, per germline (reference sequence). Trimming stripped 0 bases from V and 1 base from J, with 7 bases between. The CDR3 is 14 residues long. The CDR3 DNA reads TGCAGTGCTAGAGAACCAGGGTCCTACAATGAGCAGTTCTTC. It specifies CSAREPGSYNEQFF.

This clonotype was seen more than once but under ten times. This rearrangement joins TRBV28 to TRBJ1-6; 7 bases are a match to TRBD1. The CDR3 runs to 14 residues. Looked up from germline, CDR1 is MDHEN and CDR2 is SYDVKM. With 3 bases clipped from V and 16 bases from J, the junction kept 12 bases outside the gene matches. CDR3 coding DNA: TGTGCCAGCAGTTTGACAGGGACAAGATCATCTCTCCACTTT. The encoded protein is CASSLTGTRSSLHF.

This clonotype was recorded once. CDR3 nucleotides: TGTGCCAGCAGCTTCGAAGGGGCCCGCTCCTATGGCTACACCTTC. Encoded protein: CASSFEGARSYGYTF. This sequence joins TRBV7-8 and TRBJ1-2; D is possibly TRBD1 (5 bases). Germline V lookup: CDR1 SGHVS, CDR2 FQNEAQ. V was pared by 3 bases and J by 4 bases, with 15 bases between. This CDR3 region has 15 residues.

This clonotype came up a few times. The chain recombines TRBV2 with TRBJ2-5; D perhaps matches TRBD2 (6 bases). Judging by the DNA end, TRBJ2-7 fits better; the J call may be wrong. This CDR3 has 16 amino acids. Germline V gene sequence: CDR1 SNHLY, CDR2 FYNNEI. In nucleotides, the CDR3 is TGTGCCAGCAGTGACTTATCGGACTACCAAATCTACGAGCAGTACTTC. Residues: CASSDLSDYQIYEQYF.

This clonotype has ten or more counts. The chain has TRBV28 and TRBJ1-3; D ambiguous. With 6 bases removed from V and 2 bases from J, the gap between germline ends came to 11 bases. The CDR3 is 14 residues long. Per the germline V gene, CDR1 is MDHEN and CDR2 is SYDVKM. CDR3 in amino acids: CASRDRGPGNTIYF. As DNA, the CDR3 is TGTGCCAGCAGAGATCGAGGCCCTGGAAACACCATATATTTT.

This chain connects TRBV25-1 to TRBJ1-2; 10 positions match TRBD1. Germline assignment: CDR1 MGHDK and CDR2 SYGVNS. The trim removed 2 bases at V and 2 bases at J, leaving 8 bases unmatched. This CDR3 has 17 amino acids. CDR3 sequence (DNA): TGTGCCAGCAGTGAACCCGGACAGGGGGGCATGAACTATGGCTACACCTTC. This encodes CASSEPGQGGMNYGYTF.

CDR3 in amino acids: CASSLGIDRVVTNEKLFF. The CDR3 coding sequence is TGCGCCAGCAGCTTGGGGATCGACCGAGTGGTCACTAATGAAAAACTGTTTTTT. The J gene is TRBJ1-4, the V gene TRBV5-1; D remains ambiguous. Trimming cost V 0 bases and J 2 bases, with 17 bases left between them. Germline V gene sequence: CDR1 SGHRS, CDR2 YFSETQ. The CDR3 totals 18 residues.

The chain uses TRBV6-2 or TRBV6-3 and TRBJ1-5; 7 bases align to TRBD1. CDR3 length equals 15 residues. Germline CDR1 MNHEY, CDR2 SVGEGT. Trimming cost V 6 bases and J 5 bases; bases outside gene matches: 10. The CDR3 loop reads CASSLNRGQHQPQHF. CDR3 nucleotides: TGTGCCAGCAGCCTGAACAGGGGCCAGCATCAGCCCCAGCATTTT.

The DNA for the CDR3 is TGTGCCAGCAGCCTTGAGGGACCGCTTGCAAGAGGGCCTAATTATGAGCAGTTCTTC. Its translation is CASSLEGPLARGPNYEQFF. This chain joins TRBV27 and TRBJ2-1; perhaps D is TRBD1 or TRBD2 (5 bases each). The V gene lost 6 bases and the J gene lost 8 bases, with 32 bases spanning the gap. The CDR3 runs to 19 residues. The germline gives CDR1 MNHEY, CDR2 SMNVEV (reference sequence).

This clonotype has ten or more counts. Mismatch with germline at one junction end may stem from a read error. The chain carries TRBV5-1 and TRBJ1-6; D remains unclear. Germline-derived CDR1 and CDR2 are SGHRS and YFSETQ. This CDR3 spans 15 amino acids. The CDR3 sequence: CASSLGSSYNSPLHF. CDR3 bases: TGTGCCAGCAGCTTGGGGAGCTCCTATAATTCACCCCTCCACTTT.

V gene TRBV25-1 combines with J gene TRBJ2-5; D possibly uses TRBD1 or TRBD2 (6 bases each). The better agreement between TRBJ2-1 and the DNA end casts doubt on the J call. CDR1 and CDR2 (germline): MGHDK, SYGVNS. This CDR3 region has 14 residues. CDR3 amino acids: CASGIGGLYNEQFF. The CDR3 DNA reads TGTGCCAGCGGGATCGGGGGCCTCTACAATGAGCAGTTCTTC.

This clonotype was detected a few times. The rearrangement links TRBV4-3 to TRBJ2-5, with 10 bases identical to TRBD1. Germline lookup yields CDR1 LGHNA and CDR2 YSLEER. This CDR3 contains 14 residues. Germline trimming cut 4 bases from V and 3 bases from J; bases unmatched to any gene: 2. The CDR3 DNA reads as TGCGCCAGCAGCCGAGGGACAGGGGAAGAGACCCAGTACTTC. Encoded protein: CASSRGTGEETQYF.

This clonotype was found a few times. The CDR3, as DNA: TGTGCCATCACCGGGGTGGCACCCAGCGGGATAGGCGGGGAGCTGTTTTTT. It yields the protein CAITGVAPSGIGGELFF. This rearrangement joins TRBV10-3 to TRBJ2-2; 7 bases agree with TRBD2. Germline CDR1 ENHRY, CDR2 SYGVKD. V lost 7 bases, J lost 7 bases, and 18 bases stayed unmatched. CDR3 length: 17 amino acids.

This clonotype was detected a few times. The CDR3 loop reads CASSQASNQPQHF. The CDR3 DNA reads TGCGCCAGCAGCCAAGCTAGCAATCAGCCCCAGCATTTT. This rearrangement joins TRBV4-1 to TRBJ1-5, with D unclear. Trimming removed 1 base at V and 0 bases at J, with 1 base between. Germline V lookup: CDR1 MGHRA, CDR2 YSYEKL. The CDR3 has 13 amino acids.